One sample yielded the 19 T cell receptor beta chains listed below, sequenced in a study of blood T cells in healthy people across ages. A second roughly 6 to 11 cycle PCR used barcoded and J-beta primers. MiXCR, run by TCRdb on the 5' RACE reads, gives a single entry per CDR3 protein. Counted here are 1.5 million or so distinct CDR3 sequences, roughly 43% occurring once; the ten biggest clones make up just over 4%. Input material: blood. These receptors were taken from a woman between 18 and 29 years old in good health.

This clonotype came up once. V gene TRBV7-2 combines with J gene TRBJ2-4, with D unclear. Trimming removed 5 bases from V and 4 bases from J, with 21 bases in between. CDR1 is SGHTA, CDR2 FQGNSA, per germline. This CDR3 spans 17 amino acids. The chain's CDR3 is CASSRSLRSGSKNIQYF. CDR3 sequence (DNA): TGTGCCAGCAGCAGGTCACTCAGGAGTGGGTCAAAAAACATTCAGTACTTC. The whole variable domain, remainder taken from reference TRBV7-2 and TRBJ2-4, is GAGVSQSPSNKVTEKGKDVELRCDPISGHTALYWYRQSLGQGLEFLIYFQGNSAPDKSGLPSDRFSAERTGGSVSTLTIQRTQQEDSAVYLCASSRSLRSGSKNIQYFGAGTRLSVL.

V usage is TRBV30 and J usage is TRBJ1-6, with D possibly matching TRBD1 (5 bases). The CDR3 contains 14 residues. Germline V gives CDR1 GTSNPN, CDR2 SVGIG (reference sequence). With 2 bases removed from V and 5 bases from J, the gap between germline ends came to 10 bases. The CDR3 DNA reads TGTGCCTGGAGTCATAAACAGGATAATTCACCCCTCCACTTT. Protein product: CAWSHKQDNSPLHF.

As regards this clonotype: At one end the junction does not follow the germline gene, possibly because of a read error. CDR3 loop: CSAGPGLAGGSYAQYF. The CDR3 nucleotides are TGCAGTGCTGGCCCGGGACTAGCGGGAGGTTCCTACGCGCAGTACTTC. The V gene is TRBV20-1, the J gene TRBJ2-7; 15 bases line up with TRBD2. Germline V CDR1 and CDR2: DFQATT, SNEGSKA (reference sequence). The CDR3 totals 16 residues.

V is TRBV7-9 and J is TRBJ2-1, with 7 bases aligning to TRBD2. V was clipped by 1 base and J by 5 bases; unmatched bases: 5. Germline values: CDR1 SEHNR, CDR2 FQNEAQ (reference sequence). This CDR3 contains 15 residues. CDR3 region: CASSLVGAGNNEQFF. CDR3 in DNA: TGTGCCAGCAGCTTAGTGGGAGCGGGGAACAATGAGCAGTTCTTC.

The chain is built from TRBV28 and TRBJ2-1; a possible D gene is TRBD2 (6 bases). Germline V gene sequence: CDR1 MDHEN, CDR2 SYDVKM. This CDR3 spans 17 amino acids. V dropped 3 bases and J dropped 0 bases, with 15 bases sitting between them. Written as DNA, the CDR3 is TGTGCCAGCAGTTTGGGGGGTTGGGCCAGCTCCTACAATGAGCAGTTCTTC. Its protein product is CASSLGGWASSYNEQFF.

This clonotype has just a few counts. V is TRBV27 and J is TRBJ2-7; possibly TRBD1 for D (5 bases). CDR1 is MNHEY, CDR2 SMNVEV, per germline (reference sequence). Between the trimmed V and J ends, which lost 3 bases and 2 bases, there was a span of 11 bases. There are 14 residues in the CDR3. CDR3: CASSFQGVPYEQYF. In DNA form, the CDR3 reads TGTGCCAGCAGTTTCCAGGGTGTACCCTACGAGCAGTACTTC.

This rearrangement joins TRBV28 to TRBJ1-5; D gene uncertain. CDR3 length: 19 amino acids. Germline V gives CDR1 MDHEN, CDR2 SYDVKM. V was shortened by 3 bases and J by 2 bases, with 23 bases between the two germline ends. For the CDR3, the DNA is TGTGCCAGCAGTTTGCCGTCCCGGGCGACCCGCATAGGCAATCAGCCCCAGCATTTT. Amino acid sequence: CASSLPSRATRIGNQPQHF. Combining the CDR3 with reference TRBV28 and TRBJ1-5 gives the whole variable domain DVKVTQSSRYLVKRTGEKVFLECVQDMDHENMFWYRQDPGLGLRLIYFSYDVKMKEKGDIPEGYSVSREKKERFSLILESASTNQTSMYLCASSLPSRATRIGNQPQHFGDGTRLSIL.

The table lists this clonotype with a few counts. The chain recombines TRBV20-1 with TRBJ2-3; D is possibly TRBD2 (5 bases). Germline loops: CDR1 DFQATT, CDR2 SNEGSKA (reference sequence). The CDR3 has 15 amino acids. Trimming removed 3 bases from V and 0 bases from J, with 13 bases in between. The CDR3: CSASAREGSTDTQYF. Written as DNA, the CDR3 is TGCAGTGCTAGCGCCCGGGAAGGGAGCACAGATACGCAGTATTTT.

The V and J genes are TRBV9 and TRBJ2-3; the match to TRBD2 covers 7 bases. Trimming took 0 bases from V and 4 from J; bases not matched to a gene: 5. This CDR3 contains 15 residues. CDR1 is SGDLS and CDR2 is YYNGEE in the germline V gene. CDR3 residues: CASSVVGRAPDTQYF. The CDR3 DNA reads TGTGCCAGCAGCGTAGTTGGGAGGGCCCCAGATACGCAGTATTTT.

This chain links TRBV7-9 with TRBJ1-1, with D possibly matching TRBD1 (6 bases). This CDR3 is built from 17 residues. Deletions cut 5 bases from V and 2 bases from J, with 21 bases between. Germline V gene lookup returns CDR1 SEHNR and CDR2 FQNEAQ (reference sequence). In nucleotides, the CDR3 is TGTGCCAGCAGCCTTAGGGGAGACAGGACATCCAACACTGAAGCTTTCTTT. This translates into CASSLRGDRTSNTEAFF.

The CDR3 DNA reads TGTGCCAGTAGTCTTGGGGGTTTACATCGGCAGAACATTCAGTACTTC. Its translation: CASSLGGLHRQNIQYF. The rearrangement uses TRBV19 and TRBJ2-4; D tentatively fits TRBD1 or TRBD2 (5 bases each). Trimming shortened V by 5 bases and J by 7 bases, and 21 bases separated the two germline ends. The germline V gene has CDR1 LNHDA and CDR2 SQIVND (reference sequence). The CDR3 loop spans 16 amino acids.

The J gene is TRBJ1-1, the V gene TRBV6-1; maybe TRBD1 (5 bases). The CDR3 consists of 12 residues. The germline V and J ends were trimmed by 6 bases and 6 bases, with 11 bases remaining between them. Germline V lookup: CDR1 MNHNS, CDR2 SASEGT. CDR3 in amino acids: CASRELGAEAFF. CDR3 DNA sequence: TGTGCCAGCAGGGAGCTGGGGGCTGAAGCTTTCTTT.

The chain uses TRBV5-1 and TRBJ2-1, with D tentatively TRBD2 (7 bases). Germline CDR1 SGHRS, CDR2 YFSETQ. V lost 0 bases and J lost 9, with 16 bases in between. The CDR3 has 15 residues. CDR3 DNA sequence: TGCGCCAGCAGCTTGGACGGCGGGGGCCAGTTTGAGCAGTTCTTC. Translating it yields CASSLDGGGQFEQFF.

Comments on this clonotype: This could be a read error, since a much larger clone is one nucleotide away. This chain joins TRBV12-3 or TRBV12-4 and TRBJ2-7, with 7 nucleotides matching TRBD1. V shed 4 bases and J 7 bases; nucleotides not matched to a gene: 7. This CDR3 contains 13 residues. Here the CDR3 reads CASSWGQYNEQYF. The DNA of the CDR3 is TGTGCCAGCAGTTGGGGACAGTACAATGAGCAGTACTTC.

Comments on this clonotype: An end of the junction differs from the germline gene, which may be a read error. The V gene is TRBV12-3 or TRBV12-4, the J gene TRBJ1-6; D is possibly TRBD1 (5 bases). The CDR3 has 14 residues. In nucleotides, the CDR3 is TGTGCCAGCGTTCGGGGGGGATATAATTCACCCCCCCACTTT. It codes for CASVRGGYNSPPHF.

This clonotype turned up a few times. The chain recombines TRBV30 with TRBJ2-7; possibly TRBD1 for D (6 bases). Germline V gives CDR1 GTSNPN, CDR2 SVGIG (reference sequence). This CDR3 spans 12 amino acids. Trimming removed 1 base at V and 4 bases at J, with 8 bases between. The CDR3 protein is CAWSGTDYEQYF. CDR3 nucleotides: TGTGCCTGGAGTGGGACAGATTACGAGCAGTACTTC.

This clonotype was picked up a small number of times. The J gene is TRBJ2-1, the V gene TRBV21-1; whether TRBD1, the table's D call, matches the DNA was not checked. TRBV21-1 is tagged as a pseudogene. The CDR3 contains 13 residues. As DNA, the CDR3 is TGTGCCAGCAGCCACCAGACAGGGCCCAAGCAGTTCTTC. It yields the protein CASSHQTGPKQFF.

The genes are TRBV7-9 and TRBJ1-4, with D possibly TRBD1 on 5 matching bases. The CDR3 has 16 residues. V was trimmed by 8 bases and J by 8 bases, leaving 24 bases between them. Germline V CDR1 and CDR2: SEHNR, FQNEAQ (reference sequence). The CDR3, as DNA: TGTGCCAGCGGCTATTCCGGGGGGGTCAAAGCGGAAAAACTGTTTTTT. It translates to CASGYSGGVKAEKLFF.

The chain carries TRBV28 and TRBJ2-7, with D possibly TRBD1 on 6 matching bases. This CDR3 is built from 11 residues. CDR1 MDHEN and CDR2 SYDVKM come from the germline V gene. The V end lost 8 bases, the J end lost 3 bases, and 8 bases lay between the germline ends. CDR3 DNA sequence: TGTGCCAGCGGGACAATCTACGAGCAGTACTTC. Protein sequence: CASGTIYEQYF.